The 21 T cell receptor beta chains in this list originate from one sample, sequenced in a study of cytomegalovirus exposure and HLA in healthy donors (dated by TCRdb to the late 2010s). The library was produced with the immunoSEQ multiplex PCR assay. TCRdb retrieved this table from immuneACCESS and kept in-frame rearrangements only. Not all clones are present; in checked studies, unresolved V genes account for under half, and no reason is known for the remainder. The sample table records about 340,000 clones; 86% of these occur just once. The biggest ten clones account for around 0.8% of the sample. Sequenced material: PBMCs. The receptors were sampled from a woman aged 18-29 years in good health and CMV-seronegative.

About this clone: Other DNA variants within this sample encode the same CDR3. V and J are TRBV20-1 and TRBJ2-7; D is perhaps TRBD2 (5 bases). The CDR3 spans 11 residues. Per the germline V gene, CDR1 is DFQATT and CDR2 is SNEGSKA (reference sequence). V was shortened by 6 bases and J by 3 bases, with 9 bases between the two germline ends. This chain's CDR3 is CSASRDYEQYF. CDR3 nucleotides: TGCAGTGCCTCCCGGGACTACGAGCAGTACTTC.

This clone was counted a single time. The chain is built from TRBV6-5 and TRBJ2-7; a weak D match, TRBD2 (5 bases). Trimming shortened V by 4 bases and J by 0 bases, and 13 bases separated the two germline ends. Germline V gives CDR1 MNHEY, CDR2 SVGAGI. CDR3 length equals 15 residues. In DNA, the CDR3 is TGTGCCAGCAGTTCTGTCGGGATCGCCTCCTACGAGCAGTACTTC. It specifies CASSSVGIASYEQYF.

The rearrangement links TRBV4-2 to TRBJ2-2, with D possibly TRBD1 on 6 matching bases. The CDR3 loop spans 16 amino acids. The V and J ends lost 0 bases and 3 bases respectively, with 11 bases between them. Germline V gene sequence: CDR1 LGHNA, CDR2 YNFKEQ. The CDR3 loop reads CASSQDLQGYTGELFF. CDR3 nucleotides: TGTGCCAGCAGCCAAGATCTACAGGGATACACCGGGGAGCTGTTTTTT.

This chain connects TRBV18 to TRBJ1-1; 11 bases match TRBD1. CDR1 and CDR2 (germline): KGHSH, LQKENI. V lost 3 bases, J lost 4 bases, and 7 bases stayed unmatched. The CDR3 covers 16 residues. The CDR3 spells CASSPTGTGGGTEAFF. CDR3 DNA: TGTGCCAGCTCACCGACCGGGACAGGGGGTGGCACTGAAGCTTTCTTT.

The chain combines TRBV19 with TRBJ2-7; 7 nucleotides line up with TRBD1. Per the germline V gene, CDR1 is LNHDA and CDR2 is SQIVND (reference sequence). This CDR3 is 13 amino acids long. Germline trimming cut 3 bases from V and 4 bases from J; bases unmatched to any gene: 3. This chain's CDR3 is CASSISQGYEQYF. In nucleotides, the CDR3 is TGTGCCAGTAGTATCTCACAGGGGTACGAGCAGTACTTC.

The chain is built from TRBV5-4 and TRBJ2-4, with D possibly being TRBD2 (6 bases). Germline CDR1 is SGHNT and CDR2 is YYREEE (reference sequence). CDR3 length equals 12 residues. V dropped 0 bases and J dropped 8 bases, with 6 bases sitting between them. DNA of the CDR3: TGTGCCAGCAGCTTGGCGGGGGACATTCAGTACTTC. Its protein is CASSLAGDIQYF.

The rearrangement joins TRBV5-4 to TRBJ2-5; 8 positions match TRBD2. The V and J ends lost 0 bases and 4 bases, in that order; junction bases with no gene match: 5. Germline CDR1 is SGHNT and CDR2 is YYREEE (reference sequence). The CDR3 is made up of 15 amino acids. CDR3 nucleotide sequence: TGTGCCAGCAGCTTGGACGCTCGGGGGGGAGAGACCCAGTACTTC. This sequence encodes CASSLDARGGETQYF.

V is TRBV6-1 and J is TRBJ1-2; D is unclear. This CDR3 spans 15 amino acids. The V end lost 2 bases, the J end lost 0 bases, and 10 bases lay between the germline ends. Germline-derived CDR1 and CDR2 are MNHNS and SASEGT. The CDR3 protein is CASSEWSGTNYGYTF. The CDR3 coding sequence is TGTGCCAGCAGTGAATGGAGCGGAACTAACTATGGCTACACCTTC.

The CDR3 loop is CASSRRQIMNTEAFF. DNA of the CDR3: TGTGCCAGCAGCCGGCGACAGATTATGAACACTGAAGCTTTCTTT. The gene calls are TRBV14 and TRBJ1-1, with a possible D match to TRBD1 (5 bases). Trimming removed 4 bases from V and 0 bases from J, with 12 bases in between. CDR3 length equals 15 residues. Germline V CDR1 and CDR2: SGHDN, FVKESK.

The rearrangement links TRBV4-2 to TRBJ2-1; 8 nucleotides match TRBD2. This CDR3 is built from 16 residues. Germline-derived CDR1 and CDR2 are LGHNA and YNFKEQ. Germline trimming cut 4 bases from V and 2 bases from J; bases unmatched to any gene: 7. The CDR3 sequence is CASSRSTSVTYNEQFF. The CDR3 DNA reads as TGTGCCAGCAGCCGATCGACTAGCGTTACCTACAATGAGCAGTTCTTC.

The V gene is TRBV14, the J gene TRBJ2-1; D unresolved. Germline V gene lookup returns CDR1 SGHDN and CDR2 FVKESK. V lost 1 base and J lost 2, with 9 bases in between. The CDR3 length is 15 residues. CDR3 protein: CASSQGPTPYNEQFF. The CDR3, as DNA: TGTGCCAGCAGCCAAGGCCCTACTCCCTACAATGAGCAGTTCTTC.

This clone was recorded once. The chain is built from TRBV4-3 and TRBJ2-5; tentative D call: TRBD2 (6 bases). Germline CDR1 is LGHNA and CDR2 is YSLEER. The CDR3 is made up of 13 amino acids. V lost 4 bases to trimming and J lost 7 bases, with 13 bases between them. The CDR3 loop reads CASSRGERATQYF. CDR3 nucleotides: TGCGCCAGCAGCCGGGGGGAACGAGCGACCCAGTACTTC.

This clone was seen just once. The V gene is TRBV7-2, the J gene TRBJ2-2, with 8 bases aligning to TRBD2. There are 15 residues in the CDR3. Looked up from germline, CDR1 is SGHTA and CDR2 is FQGNSA. Trimming cost V 2 bases and J 5 bases; bases outside gene matches: 4. The CDR3 spells CASSLSGSGTGELFF. The CDR3 DNA sequence: TGTGCCAGCAGCTTAAGCGGGAGCGGTACCGGGGAGCTGTTTTTT.

The count of this clone is one. The CDR3 DNA follows: TGTGCCAGCAACCTCGGAGAAGGGAGGACTGAAGCTTTCTTT. As protein: CASNLGEGRTEAFF. V and J are TRBV5-4 and TRBJ1-1; D gene uncertain. CDR3 length: 14 amino acids. Germline V gives CDR1 SGHNT, CDR2 YYREEE (reference sequence). V shed 6 bases and J shed 5 bases, with 17 bases lying between them.

This rearrangement joins TRBV12-5 to TRBJ2-1; perhaps TRBD1 as D (5 bases). The germline V and J ends were trimmed by 7 bases and 13 bases, with 17 bases remaining between them. The germline gives CDR1 LGHNT, CDR2 FRNRAP. This CDR3 region has 12 residues. CDR3 amino acids: CASASGQGSQFF. CDR3 DNA sequence: TGTGCTAGTGCTTCCGGGCAGGGCTCACAGTTCTTC.

The rearrangement uses TRBV27 and TRBJ2-1; D unclear. The V end lost 0 bases, the J end lost 7 bases, and 4 bases lay between the germline ends. The CDR3 loop spans 12 amino acids. Germline CDR1 and CDR2: MNHEY and SMNVEV (reference sequence). This CDR3 reads CASSLSRNEQFF. The CDR3 DNA reads as TGTGCCAGCAGTTTATCCAGAAATGAGCAGTTCTTC.

This clone was observed once. V gene TRBV28 combines with J gene TRBJ2-5; tentative D call: TRBD2 (6 bases). Germline loops: CDR1 MDHEN, CDR2 SYDVKM. Trimming shortened V by 6 bases and J by 7 bases, and 15 bases separated the two germline ends. The CDR3 has 13 residues. In DNA form, the CDR3 reads TGTGCCAGCAGCCAACAGGAGGGTCTGACCCAGTACTTC. Protein sequence: CASSQQEGLTQYF.

A single count supports this clone. This chain connects TRBV2 to TRBJ2-1; perhaps TRBD1 as D (5 bases). V shed 8 bases and J shed 6 bases, with 17 bases lying between them. The CDR3 spans 14 residues. Germline CDR1 SNHLY, CDR2 FYNNEI. CDR3 residues: CASRSGQGSNEQFF. The CDR3 nucleotides read TGTGCCAGCCGGTCGGGTCAGGGTTCCAATGAGCAGTTCTTC. The entire variable domain, with the rest obtained from reference TRBV2 and TRBJ2-1, is as follows: EPEVTQTPSHQVTQMGQEVILRCVPISNHLYFYWYRQILGQKVEFLVSFYNNEISEKSEIFDDQFSVERPDGSNFTLKIRSTKLEDSAMYFCASRSGQGSNEQFFGPGTRLTVL.

The gene calls are TRBV10-3 and TRBJ2-3, with a possible D match to TRBD2 (5 bases). The V end was cut by 5 bases, the J end by 6 bases, with 9 bases between. The germline V gene encodes CDR1 ENHRY and CDR2 SYGVKD. The CDR3 has 12 residues. The CDR3 is CAISPTKDTQYF. Written as DNA, the CDR3 is TGTGCCATCAGTCCGACTAAGGATACGCAGTATTTT.

The chain combines TRBV13 with TRBJ2-7, with 9 positions matching TRBD2. The CDR3 extends over 14 amino acids. Germline V lookup: CDR1 PRHDT, CDR2 FYEKMQ (reference sequence). J lost 2 bases, V lost 5 bases, and 4 bases had no gene match. CDR3 loop: CASSVLAGPYEQYF. CDR3 nucleotides: TGTGCCAGCAGCGTACTAGCGGGTCCCTACGAGCAGTACTTC. The complete variable domain, with remaining parts taken from reference TRBV13 and TRBJ2-7, reads AAGVIQSPRHLIKEKRETATLKCYPIPRHDTVYWYQQGPGQDPQFLISFYEKMQSDKGSIPDRFSAQQFSDYHSELNMSSLELGDSALYFCASSVLAGPYEQYFGPGTRLTVT.

The chain has TRBV2 and TRBJ1-2; the D is unclear. The length of the CDR3 is 11 residues. V lost 4 bases, J lost 9 bases, and 9 bases lay in between. Germline V CDR1 and CDR2: SNHLY, FYNNEI. Here the CDR3 DNA reads TGTGCCAGCAGTGTGGAGGGTAGCTACACCTTC. Translating gives CASSVEGSYTF.